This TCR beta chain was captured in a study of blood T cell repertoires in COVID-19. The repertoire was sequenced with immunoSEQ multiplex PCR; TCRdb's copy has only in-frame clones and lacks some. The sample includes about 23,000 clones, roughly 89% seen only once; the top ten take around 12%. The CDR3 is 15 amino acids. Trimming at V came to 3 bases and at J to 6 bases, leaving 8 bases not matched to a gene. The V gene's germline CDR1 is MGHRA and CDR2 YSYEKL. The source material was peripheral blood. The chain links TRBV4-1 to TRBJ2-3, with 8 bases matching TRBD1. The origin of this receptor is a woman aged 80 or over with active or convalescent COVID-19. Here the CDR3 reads CASSHSRGLRDTQYF. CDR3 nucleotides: TGCGCCAGCAGCCACTCCAGGGGGCTTAGGGATACGCAGTATTTT.